This paragraph covers one T cell receptor beta chain sequence. The record originates from a study of blood T cell repertoires in COVID-19. Germline assignment: CDR1 SQVTM and CDR2 ANQGSEA. With 4 bases removed from V and 2 bases from J, the gap between germline ends came to 8 bases. The CDR3 is made up of 12 amino acids. Profiling relied on immunoSEQ multiplex PCR, and the TCRdb table lists in-frame clones only, not all of them. Among about 120,000 clones, approximately 83% were seen once, and the ten largest hold about a quarter. Specimen: peripheral blood. The origin of this receptor is a woman aged 80 or over with acute or convalescent COVID-19. This sequence joins TRBV29-1 and TRBJ1-2, with TRBD1 as a possible D gene (5 bases). The CDR3 protein is CSVVKGNYGYTF. The CDR3 nucleotides read TGCAGCGTTGTCAAGGGGAACTATGGCTACACCTTC.